The clone carrying this T cell receptor beta chain was seen repeatedly, ten times or more. Its antigen is currently unknown. Sample time point: patch test 2, 6 weeks after DPC sensitization. The sample's treatment: therapeutic diphenylcyclopropenone sensitization with weekly scalp DPC. The record originates from a study of human T cells and chemical hapten exposure. Study-wide results and limits: Alopecia in the donors means their immune response may deviate from healthy people's. Versus controls, expanded TCRs had significantly more large CDR3 similarity clusters.

TCRdb ran MiXCR on the RACE reads and lists one entry per CDR3 protein. Altogether roughly 69,000 distinct CDR3 sequences are present, about 9.3% being singletons, with the ten largest covering around 7.3%. CDR1 LGHDT and CDR2 YNNKEL come from the germline V gene (reference sequence). The CDR3 extends over 14 amino acids. V lost 2 bases and J lost 11, with 17 bases in between. The TCR originated in a woman in her 50s with alopecia areata. Some clones in this sample may be carry-over from other donors' samples. V usage is TRBV3-1 and J usage is TRBJ2-3; D not certain. This specimen consisted of whole blood, obtained in connection with sensitization to the hapten diphenylcyclopropenone (DPC). The chain's CDR3 is CASSQTARAPEQYF. The CDR3 coding sequence is TGTGCCAGCAGCCAAACGGCTCGAGCTCCCGAGCAGTATTTT.